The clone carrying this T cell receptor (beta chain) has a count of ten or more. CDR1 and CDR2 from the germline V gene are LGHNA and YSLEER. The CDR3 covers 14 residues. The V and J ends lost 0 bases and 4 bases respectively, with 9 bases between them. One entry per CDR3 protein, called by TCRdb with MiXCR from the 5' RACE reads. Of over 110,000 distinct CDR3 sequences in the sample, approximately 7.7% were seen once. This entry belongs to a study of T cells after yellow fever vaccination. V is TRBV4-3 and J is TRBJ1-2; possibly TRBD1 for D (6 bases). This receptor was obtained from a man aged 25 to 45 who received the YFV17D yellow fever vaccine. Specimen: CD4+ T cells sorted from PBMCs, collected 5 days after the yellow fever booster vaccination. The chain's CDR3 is CASSQERTAYGYTF. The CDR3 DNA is TGCGCCAGCAGCCAAGAGAGGACAGCCTATGGCTACACCTTC.